One sample yielded the 32 T cell receptor beta chains listed below, sequenced in a study of T cell changes during pregnancy in multiple sclerosis. Measured with immunoSEQ multiplex PCR; TCRdb has only the in-frame clones, and not every one. The sample carries tens of thousands of clones, around 93% recorded once. Sample: peripheral blood, taken before pregnancy. The source of these receptors is a female donor with multiple sclerosis, enrolled in a pregnancy study.

This clone showed up just once. The chain couples TRBV10-3 to TRBJ2-7; D perhaps matches TRBD2 (5 bases). V was trimmed by 3 bases and J by 6 bases, leaving 9 bases between them. CDR3 size: 12 residues. Germline loops: CDR1 ENHRY, CDR2 SYGVKD. CDR3 in DNA: TGTGCCATCAGTGACCATGAGGGCGAGCAGTACTTC. Translation gives CAISDHEGEQYF.

The CDR3: CASSYSVAGVYNEQFF. The CDR3 nucleotides are TGTGCCAGCAGTTACTCGGTAGCGGGGGTTTACAATGAGCAGTTCTTC. V and J are TRBV6-6 and TRBJ2-1; 9 positions agree with TRBD2. Looked up from germline, CDR1 is MNHNY and CDR2 is SVGAGI (reference sequence). Germline trimming cut 0 bases from V and 4 bases from J; bases unmatched to any gene: 4. The length of the CDR3 is 16 residues.

The chain has TRBV28 and TRBJ2-3; TRBD2 is a possible D gene (5 bases). The CDR3 has 16 amino acids. Germline CDR1 is MDHEN and CDR2 is SYDVKM. V lost 1 base, J lost 0 bases, and 11 bases lay in between. The CDR3 nucleotides are TGTGCCAGCAGTTTATTTAGGAGGACTAGCACAGATACGCAGTATTTT. It yields the protein CASSLFRRTSTDTQYF.

The chain combines TRBV7-8 with TRBJ1-3; TRBD1 agrees at 12 bases. The germline V gene encodes CDR1 SGHVS and CDR2 FQNEAQ. The CDR3 contains 18 residues. With 6 bases clipped from V and 0 bases from J, the junction kept 9 bases outside the gene matches. The CDR3 coding sequence is TGTGCCAGCAGGTCAGGGACAGGGGGCACATACTCTGGAAACACCATATATTTT. Translation: CASRSGTGGTYSGNTIYF.

V gene TRBV6-5 combines with J gene TRBJ2-3; D is unclear. Deletions cut 8 bases from V and 0 bases from J, with 9 bases between. The CDR3 is 13 amino acids. The germline V gene encodes CDR1 MNHEY and CDR2 SVGAGI. CDR3 region: CASRGRSTDTQYF. DNA for the CDR3: TGTGCCAGCCGCGGTAGAAGCACAGATACGCAGTATTTT.

The chain links TRBV28 to TRBJ2-7; 7 bases match TRBD2. V was pared by 3 bases and J by 2 bases, with 4 bases of the junction left unmatched. The germline V gene encodes CDR1 MDHEN and CDR2 SYDVKM. The CDR3 length is 14 residues. The CDR3 sequence is CASSFQSGAYEQYF. The CDR3 bases are TGTGCCAGCAGTTTTCAAAGCGGGGCCTACGAGCAGTACTTC.

Only one count was recorded for this clone. The chain couples TRBV25-1 to TRBJ1-1; maybe TRBD1 (5 bases). Trimming removed 9 bases at V and 5 bases at J, with 16 bases between. The CDR3 is made up of 13 amino acids. Germline values: CDR1 MGHDK, CDR2 SYGVNS. The CDR3 DNA sequence: TGTGCCAGTAGGGGCTTTTTGGGAACTGAAGCTTTCTTT. Translated: CASRGFLGTEAFF.

The J gene is TRBJ2-1, the V gene TRBV10-3, with D maybe TRBD2 (6 bases). This CDR3 has 14 residues. In germline, CDR1 is ENHRY, CDR2 SYGVKD. The V end lost 6 bases, the J end lost 10 bases, and 19 bases lay between the germline ends. CDR3 loop: CAISFGLSRGEQFF. The CDR3 region has the DNA TGTGCCATCAGCTTCGGACTATCCCGGGGGGAGCAGTTCTTC.

This chain uses TRBV5-1 with TRBJ1-5, with 10 nucleotides matching TRBD1. V gave up 4 bases and J gave up 6 bases; unmatched junction bases: 4. CDR1 is SGHRS and CDR2 is YFSETQ in the germline V gene. The CDR3 loop spans 14 amino acids. In DNA form, the CDR3 reads TGCGCCAGCAGCCCGGACAGGGGGAGTCAGCCCCAGCATTTT. Residues: CASSPDRGSQPQHF.

This chain uses TRBV14 with TRBJ2-7; weak D call: TRBD2 (5 bases). CDR1 is SGHDN, CDR2 FVKESK, per germline. The CDR3 loop spans 13 amino acids. V gave up 1 base and J gave up 6 bases, with 10 bases separating them. The CDR3 loop reads CASSQVGVPEQYF. The CDR3 DNA reads as TGTGCCAGCAGCCAAGTCGGGGTTCCCGAGCAGTACTTC.

The chain recombines TRBV7-8 with TRBJ2-2; TRBD2 aligns across 11 bases. V lost 1 base, J lost 5 bases, and 6 bases stayed unmatched. CDR3 length equals 17 residues. CDR1 is SGHVS and CDR2 is FQNEAQ in the germline V gene. The CDR3 sequence: CASSLGLAGKRTGELFF. CDR3 nucleotide sequence: TGTGCCAGCAGCTTAGGACTAGCGGGAAAAAGAACCGGGGAGCTGTTTTTT. Using reference TRBV7-8 and TRBJ2-2 for the parts outside the CDR3, the full variable domain is GAGVSQSPRYKVAKRGQDVALRCDPISGHVSLFWYQQALGQGPEFLTYFQNEAQLDKSGLPSDRFFAERPEGSVSTLKIQRTQQEDSAVYLCASSLGLAGKRTGELFFGEGSRLTVL.

CDR3 sequence (DNA): TGTGCCAGCAGGGAGGGGGCAGGGCGGGGAAACACCATATATTTT. Its protein is CASREGAGRGNTIYF. The rearrangement links TRBV6-1 to TRBJ1-3, with TRBD1 identical over 7 bases. Germline V gene lookup returns CDR1 MNHNS and CDR2 SASEGT. Trimming removed 6 bases from V and 4 bases from J; junction bases left unmatched: 9. CDR3 size: 15 residues.

This chain connects TRBV7-2 to TRBJ2-5; tentative D call: TRBD2 (7 bases). V lost 8 bases and J 1 base, leaving 11 bases between the germline ends. This CDR3 contains 13 residues. Looked up from germline, CDR1 is SGHTA and CDR2 is FQGNSA. CDR3 sequence reads: CASGRGGQETQYF. As DNA, the CDR3 is TGTGCCAGCGGGAGGGGGGGCCAAGAGACCCAGTACTTC.

The J gene is TRBJ2-4, the V gene TRBV4-1; TRBD1 agrees at 12 bases. This CDR3 is 17 amino acids long. Germline V gene lookup returns CDR1 MGHRA and CDR2 YSYEKL. V shed 1 base and J 6 bases; nucleotides not matched to a gene: 7. DNA of the CDR3: TGCGCCAGCAGCCAAGGAGGGACAGGGGGCGCGGGAAACATTCAGTACTTC. Residues: CASSQGGTGGAGNIQYF.

This clone was seen more than once but under ten times. The chain employs TRBV7-8 and TRBJ2-7, with D hard to call. The CDR3 has 14 amino acids. V lost 5 bases and J lost 3, with 14 bases in between. CDR1 is SGHVS, CDR2 FQNEAQ, per germline. Here the CDR3 DNA reads TGTGCCAGCAGCCCTAGAAGGCAGAGCTACGAGCAGTACTTC. Residues: CASSPRRQSYEQYF.

The chain joins TRBV5-1 to TRBJ1-6; D call uncertain. V shed 0 bases and J shed 7 bases, with 14 bases lying between them. CDR1 and CDR2 from the germline V gene are SGHRS and YFSETQ. The CDR3 runs to 16 residues. CDR3 in DNA: TGCGCCAGCAGCTTGGCAACAGCCATCTCGAATTCACCCCTCCACTTT. As protein: CASSLATAISNSPLHF.

This clone was observed a single time. V gene TRBV10-1 combines with J gene TRBJ2-5, with 11 bases lining up with TRBD2. The CDR3 covers 16 residues. Germline CDR1 WNHNN, CDR2 SYGVQD (reference sequence). With V trimmed by 6 bases and J by 4 bases, 10 bases remained unmatched. The CDR3 spells CASRDILAGGRETQYF. CDR3 nucleotide sequence: TGCGCCAGCAGGGACATTCTAGCGGGGGGCAGAGAGACCCAGTACTTC.

This clone was picked up one time. V gene TRBV7-8 combines with J gene TRBJ2-7; TRBD1 matches at 9 bases. The germline V gene encodes CDR1 SGHVS and CDR2 FQNEAQ. The CDR3 covers 16 residues. The ends lost 0 bases at V and 3 bases at J; junction bases unmatched: 6. The CDR3 loop is CASSLAAGTGIYEQYF. In nucleotides, the CDR3 is TGTGCCAGCAGCTTAGCGGCCGGGACAGGGATCTACGAGCAGTACTTC. The complete variable domain, with remaining parts taken from reference TRBV7-8 and TRBJ2-7, reads GAGVSQSPRYKVAKRGQDVALRCDPISGHVSLFWYQQALGQGPEFLTYFQNEAQLDKSGLPSDRFFAERPEGSVSTLKIQRTQQEDSAVYLCASSLAAGTGIYEQYFGPGTRLTVT.

This clone was detected only once. The chain recombines TRBV7-9 with TRBJ2-1; D call uncertain. This CDR3 spans 12 amino acids. Germline V gene sequence: CDR1 SEHNR, CDR2 FQNEAQ (reference sequence). The ends were cut back, 7 bases at V and 6 bases at J, with 10 bases in the middle. The CDR3 DNA is TGTGCCAGCACCACTCCCACCAATGAGCAGTTCTTC. Amino acids: CASTTPTNEQFF.

This chain connects TRBV6-6 to TRBJ2-7; TRBD1 matches at 10 bases. CDR1 is MNHNY and CDR2 is SVGAGI in the germline V gene (reference sequence). V dropped 2 bases and J dropped 3; count of bases not matched to a gene: 4. The CDR3 loop spans 15 amino acids. CDR3 region: CASSYRDRGGYEQYF. The CDR3 DNA sequence: TGTGCCAGCAGTTACCGGGACAGGGGAGGCTACGAGCAGTACTTC.

The chain joins TRBV5-1 to TRBJ2-7, with D maybe TRBD2 (5 bases). The ends were cut back, 5 bases at V and 2 bases at J, with 14 bases in the middle. CDR3 length: 14 residues. Germline CDR1 reads SGHRS; CDR2 reads YFSETQ. The CDR3 reads CASSSAGLTYEQYF. The CDR3 coding sequence is TGCGCCAGCAGTTCCGCGGGTCTGACCTACGAGCAGTACTTC.

This rearrangement joins TRBV19 to TRBJ2-7, with D tentatively TRBD2 (6 bases). The CDR3 is made up of 12 amino acids. The germline V and J ends were trimmed by 8 bases and 2 bases, with 10 bases remaining between them. Per germline, CDR1 LNHDA and CDR2 SQIVND (reference sequence). The CDR3 loop reads CASGGVAYEQYF. DNA of the CDR3: TGTGCCAGTGGCGGGGTCGCCTACGAGCAGTACTTC. The full variable domain, rest sourced from reference TRBV19 and TRBJ2-7, is DGGITQSPKYLFRKEGQNVTLSCEQNLNHDAMYWYRQDPGQGLRLIYYSQIVNDFQKGDIAEGYSVSREKKESFPLTVTSAQKNPTAFYLCASGGVAYEQYFGPGTRLTVT.

The rearrangement uses TRBV5-5 and TRBJ2-1, with a tentative D call TRBD1 (6 bases). Germline V gives CDR1 SGHKS, CDR2 YYEKEE (reference sequence). Between the trimmed V and J ends, which lost 3 bases and 3 bases, there was a span of 13 bases. CDR3 size: 15 residues. The chain's CDR3 is CASSSRTALYNEQFF. The CDR3 bases are TGTGCCAGCAGCTCTCGGACAGCTCTCTACAATGAGCAGTTCTTC.

The chain links TRBV7-2 to TRBJ2-1; no clear D gene. The germline gives CDR1 SGHTA, CDR2 FQGNSA. The CDR3 has 16 amino acids. V was cut by 1 base and J by 9 bases, with 19 bases left in between. CDR3 sequence (DNA): TGTGCCAGCAGCTTAGGTTGGCTAGGAAGCTTTGGTGAGCAGTTCTTC. Translating gives CASSLGWLGSFGEQFF. Full variable domain (rest looked up from reference TRBV7-2 and TRBJ2-1): GAGVSQSPSNKVTEKGKDVELRCDPISGHTALYWYRQSLGQGLEFLIYFQGNSAPDKSGLPSDRFSAERTGGSVSTLTIQRTQQEDSAVYLCASSLGWLGSFGEQFFGPGTRLTVL.

On this clone itself: Other DNA sequences in the sample encode the same CDR3. The chain carries TRBV25-1 and TRBJ1-2; possibly TRBD1 for D (6 bases). Germline V gene data show CDR1 as MGHDK and CDR2 as SYGVNS. V dropped 0 bases and J dropped 1 base, with 12 bases sitting between them. The CDR3 has 16 amino acids. This CDR3 is CASSEYGQPYNYGYTF. CDR3 nucleotide sequence: TGTGCCAGCAGTGAATATGGACAGCCCTATAACTATGGCTACACCTTC.

The count of this clone is one. This sequence joins TRBV7-9 and TRBJ2-5; D possibly corresponds to TRBD1 (6 bases). CDR1 is SEHNR and CDR2 is FQNEAQ in the germline V gene (reference sequence). This CDR3 has 14 amino acids. The V end lost 5 bases, the J end lost 5 bases, and 15 bases lay between the germline ends. The CDR3 nucleotides read TGTGCCAGCAGCCGCCGCAGGGGTGGTGAGACCCAGTACTTC. This gives the protein CASSRRRGGETQYF.

The V and J genes are TRBV9 and TRBJ1-3; 7 nucleotides agree with TRBD1. The CDR3 length is 15 residues. Germline CDR1 is SGDLS and CDR2 is YYNGEE. With V trimmed by 4 bases and J by 6 bases, 10 bases remained unmatched. The CDR3, as DNA: TGTGCCAGCAGCCCTCGGGACAGAAGGGAAAACACCATATATTTT. Protein: CASSPRDRRENTIYF.

This sequence joins TRBV28 and TRBJ2-7, with TRBD1 matching 8 bases. Trimming removed 4 bases from V and 4 bases from J; junction bases left unmatched: 9. This CDR3 has 15 amino acids. Germline values: CDR1 MDHEN, CDR2 SYDVKM. The CDR3 reads CASSSASGGGYEQYF. CDR3 in DNA: TGTGCCAGCAGTTCAGCCTCAGGGGGCGGTTACGAGCAGTACTTC.

The chain recombines TRBV5-1 with TRBJ2-7, with D possibly matching TRBD1 (6 bases). The CDR3 length is 19 residues. Germline V lookup: CDR1 SGHRS, CDR2 YFSETQ. V was trimmed by 4 bases and J by 3 bases, leaving 29 bases between them. Here the CDR3 DNA reads TGCGCCAGCAGCACGCGACAAACAGGGTCCCCGGGAATTGGCTACGAGCAGTACTTC. Its translation is CASSTRQTGSPGIGYEQYF. Full variable domain (rest looked up from reference TRBV5-1 and TRBJ2-7): KAGVTQTPRYLIKTRGQQVTLSCSPISGHRSVSWYQQTPGQGLQFLFEYFSETQRNKGNFPGRFSGRQFSNSRSEMNVSTLELGDSALYLCASSTRQTGSPGIGYEQYFGPGTRLTVT.

The rearrangement uses TRBV10-3 and TRBJ2-5, with 11 bases matching TRBD2. CDR3 length equals 15 residues. V was clipped by 11 bases and J by 1 base; unmatched bases: 9. Germline-derived CDR1 and CDR2 are ENHRY and SYGVKD. This CDR3 reads CAVAGGPGAQETQYF. CDR3 nucleotides: TGTGCCGTAGCGGGAGGGCCGGGGGCCCAAGAGACCCAGTACTTC.

CDR3 coding DNA: TGTGCCAGCAGCCCTATTGGCGACGGGGTCATAGGGATGAACACTGAAGCTTTCTTT. This translates into CASSPIGDGVIGMNTEAFF. The chain couples TRBV5-4 to TRBJ1-1; D gene ambiguous. The germline V gene encodes CDR1 SGHNT and CDR2 YYREEE (reference sequence). The germline V and J ends were trimmed by 4 bases and 0 bases, with 25 bases remaining between them. This CDR3 comprises 19 residues.

This sequence joins TRBV5-1 and TRBJ2-2, with TRBD2 matching over 10 bases. The CDR3 is 16 amino acids. V lost 4 bases, J lost 1 base, and 4 bases stayed unmatched. Per the germline V gene, CDR1 is SGHRS and CDR2 is YFSETQ. The CDR3 sequence: CASSGLAGVNTGELFF. Written as DNA, the CDR3 is TGCGCCAGCAGCGGGCTAGCGGGGGTGAACACCGGGGAGCTGTTTTTT.